Included here is one T cell receptor beta chain sequence, with context. The entry originates in a study of blood T cell repertoires in COVID-19. Participants reported their clinical history, and cohort assignment relied on those reports. In the authors' workflow: Reference gene primers were amplified, and this amplification served to estimate nucleated cell counts. Repertoires were generated with immunoSEQ multiplex PCR, while TCRdb's copy carries only in-frame clones and drops some. That table furnishes V, J and clone size, whereas the DNA furnished D and trimming. This sample has roughly 240,000 clones, with over 75% found just once. Sequencing used PBMCs or T cells enriched from blood (not recorded which). The TCR sequence derives from a woman aged 45-60 years with acute COVID-19.

CDR3 amino acids: CASSQDRLAGGLTDTQYF. In DNA form, the CDR3 reads TGTGCCAGCAGCCAAGATCGGCTAGCGGGGGGGCTCACAGATACGCAGTATTTT. V is TRBV4-2 and J is TRBJ2-3, with 12 bases aligning to TRBD2. Germline V gene data show CDR1 as LGHNA and CDR2 as YNFKEQ. This CDR3 spans 18 amino acids. The V and J ends lost 0 bases and 2 bases, in that order; junction bases with no gene match: 6.